A selection of T cell receptor beta chains follows, all from one sample in a study of blood T cells in healthy people across ages. MiXCR, applied by TCRdb to the 5' RACE reads, yields one record per CDR3 protein. The data show about 640,000 distinct CDR3 sequences, roughly 53% seen once. The material sequenced was blood. The receptors come from a man between 60 and 70 years old in good health. The CDR3 runs from the conserved cysteine through the conserved F or W. A D gene is named only where the DNA matches it firmly. Clone sizes are given selectively: once, few, many, or a class where the clone is expanded.

TRBD2,TRBV5-1,TRBJ2-1,-,TGCGCCAGCAGATCCACTAGCGGTGCCTCCTACAATGAGCAGTTCTTC,CASRSTSGASYNEQFF
TRBD1,TRBV18,TRBJ1-2,-,TGTGCCAGCTCCACTTCCAATGGACAGGGCATTAAGGGCTACACCTTC,CASSTSNGQGIKGYTF
TRBD1,TRBV20-1,TRBJ1-6,once,TGCAGTGCTAGGAGGACAGGCCTCTATAATTCACCCCTCCACTTT,CSARRTGLYNSPLHF
TRBD1,TRBV4-1,TRBJ2-5,few,TGCGCCACCCGGGGACAGGGTGGTGAGACCCAGTACTTC,CATRGQGGETQYF
TRBD1,TRBV6-5,TRBJ2-7,once,TGTGCCAGCAGTAACTCAGGACAGGGTATCCACGAGCAGTACTTC,CASSNSGQGIHEQYF
-,TRBV20-1,TRBJ1-5,-,TGCAGTACTAGATCGCCAGGGGTGGATCAGCCCCAGCATTTT,CSTRSPGVDQPQHF
-,TRBV7-8,TRBJ1-2,few,TGTGCCAGCAGCTTAAAGCCCCCTCGGAGGGATACTAACTATGGCTACACCTTC,CASSLKPPRRDTNYGYTF
TRBD1,TRBV12-3/TRBV12-4,TRBJ1-2,-,TGTGCCAGCAGTCGGGACAGGGCCTTCGATGGCTACACCTTC,CASSRDRAFDGYTF
TRBD1,TRBV7-2,TRBJ2-3,-,TGTGCCAGCAGCTCCCGGACAGGGATTGTGGATACGCAGTATTTT,CASSSRTGIVDTQYF
-,TRBV18,TRBJ2-1,few,TGTGCCAGCTCACCACGAGGCTCAGAGCAGTTCTTC,CASSPRGSEQFF
-,TRBV6-1,TRBJ2-1,-,TGTGCCAGCAGTGACCGGAGAGCCTACAATGAGCAGTTCTTC,CASSDRRAYNEQFF
TRBD1,TRBV7-9,TRBJ2-7,-,TGTGCCAGCAGCGCCTTGGACAGGGGAAAATACGAGCAGTACTTC,CASSALDRGKYEQYF
-,TRBV5-1,TRBJ2-7,-,TGCGCCAGCAGCACTGGGTCCGGGACCGAGGTCTACGAGCAGTACTTC,CASSTGSGTEVYEQYF
-,TRBV14,TRBJ2-1,-,TGTGCCAGCAGCCAAGCGTTCGAAAGCTCCTACAATGAGCAGTTCTTC,CASSQAFESSYNEQFF
-,TRBV6-6,TRBJ1-2,-,TGTGCCAGCAGTTTTGACAGATATGGCTACACCTTC,CASSFDRYGYTF
TRBD1,TRBV27,TRBJ1-1,-,TGTGCCAGCAGTTTATTGGGACAGGGCACGAACACTGAAGCTTTCTTT,CASSLLGQGTNTEAFF
-,TRBV4-1,TRBJ1-2,-,TGCGCCAGCAGCCAACCAACAGGGCCCCGTCGATATGGCTACACCTTC,CASSQPTGPRRYGYTF
TRBD1,TRBV4-1,TRBJ2-3,-,TGCGCCAGCAGCCAACCTTCCGGGACAGGCCACCGCACAGATACGCAGTATTTT,CASSQPSGTGHRTDTQYF
-,TRBV12-3/TRBV12-4,TRBJ2-7,-,TGTGCCAGCAGTTTAGCGGGGGGGCCGTTCGAGCAGTACTTC,CASSLAGGPFEQYF
-,TRBV20-1,TRBJ2-3,-,TGCAGTGCTAGGGAGACAGGCCGGTGGATTGTGACGCAGTATTTT,CSARETGRWIVTQYF
-,TRBV5-1,TRBJ1-2,few,TGCGCCAGCAGGCCAGGAACCTCCTATGGCTACACCTTC,CASRPGTSYGYTF
-,TRBV3-1,TRBJ1-6,-,TGTGCTAGCAGCCAAGAAAACAGCCGTAATTCACCCCTCCACTTT,CASSQENSRNSPLHF
-,TRBV18,TRBJ2-7,many,TGTGCCAGCTCACCGGGCTCCTACGAGCAGTACTTC,CASSPGSYEQYF
-,TRBV4-1,TRBJ2-1,-,TGCGCCAGCAGCCAAGAAGGGTTCTCCGAGCAGTTCTTC,CASSQEGFSEQFF
-,TRBV7-2,TRBJ2-4,once,TGTGCCAGCAGCTTAGACAGGGTGGGGAACATTCAGTACTTC,CASSLDRVGNIQYF
-,TRBV4-1,TRBJ2-7,few,TGCGCCAGCAGCCAAGCAGCCCCGCGCGGCGGGACAGTTTCCTACGAGCAGTACTTC,CASSQAAPRGGTVSYEQYF
TRBD2,TRBV7-8,TRBJ2-5,-,TGTGCCAGCAGCTTACTGACTAGCGCCGGCAATGAGCAGTACTTC,CASSLLTSAGNEQYF
-,TRBV2,TRBJ2-1,-,TGTGCCAGCAGCAGTGACTGGAACAATGAGCAGTTCTTC,CASSSDWNNEQFF
-,TRBV11-2,TRBJ2-1,-,TGTGCCAGCAGCGCCCTCTCCGGGGGGCGCTACAATGAGCAGTTCTTC,CASSALSGGRYNEQFF
TRBD1,TRBV7-2,TRBJ2-5,-,TGTGCCAGCAAAACCCTATGGGGACAGGGAGTTTCAGAGACCCAGTACTTC,CASKTLWGQGVSETQYF
-,TRBV9,TRBJ2-5,-,TGTGCCAGCAGCGTAGATCCCCAGTCTCAGACCCAGTACTTC,CASSVDPQSQTQYF
TRBD2,TRBV20-1,TRBJ2-3,-,TGCAGTGCTGGACCAACACTAGCGGGGACGACAGATACGCAGTATTTT,CSAGPTLAGTTDTQYF
-,TRBV6-5,TRBJ2-1,-,TGTGCCAGCAGTTACTCCCGGCCATTATACAGGGCCCTCTGGGACAATGAGCAGTTCTTC,CASSYSRPLYRALWDNEQFF
TRBD1,TRBV27,TRBJ2-1,-,TGTGCCAGCAGCACTCGGGACAGGGCCCCTCGATCCTACAATGAGCAGTTCTTC,CASSTRDRAPRSYNEQFF
TRBD2,TRBV28,TRBJ2-7,-,TGTGCCAGCTGGAGCGGGGCGTCCTACGAGCAGTACTTC,CASWSGASYEQYF
TRBD1,TRBV9,TRBJ2-4,-,TGTGCCAGCAGCGCGAGGACAGGGGGGGACAAAAACATTCAGTACTTC,CASSARTGGDKNIQYF
-,TRBV4-2,TRBJ2-7,-,TGTGCCAGCAGCCAAGATTATAACAGGTATGAACTCTACGAGCAGTACTTC,CASSQDYNRYELYEQYF
-,TRBV18,TRBJ2-7,-,TGTGCCAGCTCACTAGGGACGCAAGCCGAGCAGTACTTC,CASSLGTQAEQYF
-,TRBV20-1,TRBJ1-1,few,TGCAGTGCTCGGGAGGGGGGAACTGAAGCTTTCTTT,CSAREGGTEAFF
TRBD1,TRBV6-1,TRBJ2-7,-,TGTGCCAGCAGTGAAAGGGACAGGGTCCACGAGCAGTACTTC,CASSERDRVHEQYF
TRBD1,TRBV25-1,TRBJ1-2,-,TGTGCCAGCAGTGAACTAGACAGGGGAGACTATGGCTACACCTTC,CASSELDRGDYGYTF
TRBD2,TRBV20-1,TRBJ2-5,-,TGCAGTGCTAGAGATTCGTCTAGCGGGGGCGGAGAGACCCAGTACTTC,CSARDSSSGGGETQYF
-,TRBV27,TRBJ2-1,-,TGTGCCAGCAGTATTAGCGGTACATTCCTCAATGAGCAGTTCTTC,CASSISGTFLNEQFF
-,TRBV5-1,TRBJ1-6,-,TGCGCCAGCAGCTTGTCGGGAAATGTTTATAATTCACCCCTCCACTTT,CASSLSGNVYNSPLHF
TRBD1,TRBV2,TRBJ2-7,-,TGTGCCAGCAGCTACACAGGGGACGAGCAGTACTTC,CASSYTGDEQYF
TRBD1,TRBV25-1,TRBJ1-2,-,TGTGCCAGCAGTGAAGCCCCCCTACAGGGGGCGGGAGGCTACACCTTC,CASSEAPLQGAGGYTF
-,TRBV4-2,TRBJ2-4,-,TGTGCCAGCAGCCTGGCGGGAACCACCAAAAACATTCAGTACTTC,CASSLAGTTKNIQYF
-,TRBV20-1,TRBJ1-1,-,TGCAGTGCTAGAAAAGGGGCCCGGGGCGCTTTCTTT,CSARKGARGAFF
-,TRBV7-9,TRBJ2-1,-,TGTGCCAGCGGCGGGGATCGCTACAATGAGCAGTTCTTC,CASGGDRYNEQFF
-,TRBV20-1,TRBJ2-1,few,TGCAGTGCTAGGGGGACCGGGACTTCTGGCAATGAGCAGTTCTTC,CSARGTGTSGNEQFF
-,TRBV7-2,TRBJ2-2,many,TGTGCCAGCAGCCAGCGTGCGTTCGTTTCCGGGGAGCTGTTTTTT,CASSQRAFVSGELFF
-,TRBV5-6,TRBJ1-5,once,TGTGCCAGCAGCTTAGGCAGGCACAATCAGCCCCAGCATTTT,CASSLGRHNQPQHF
TRBD2,TRBV28,TRBJ2-1,-,TGTGCCAGCAGTTTACTGAGTAGCGGGGGGGCAAACTCCTACAATGAGCAGTTCTTC,CASSLLSSGGANSYNEQFF
-,TRBV6-6,TRBJ1-4,-,TGTGCCAGCAGTTATCGGGAAGAAAAACCGTTTTTT,CASSYREEKPFF
TRBD1,TRBV6-6,TRBJ2-5,few,TGTGCCAGCAGTTATCCGCGAGGACAGGGGGTCGTGACCCAGTACTTC,CASSYPRGQGVVTQYF
-,TRBV6-5,TRBJ2-7,-,TGTGCCAGCAGGTCCGGGACCGCCGAGCAGTACTTC,CASRSGTAEQYF
-,TRBV18,TRBJ1-1,-,TGTGCCAGCTCAGTCGGGGAGAACACTGAAGCTTTCTTT,CASSVGENTEAFF
-,TRBV9,TRBJ2-3,-,TGTGCCAGCAGCGGGGGTTTCTCCACAGATACGCAGTATTTT,CASSGGFSTDTQYF